This T cell receptor beta chain originates from a study of T cell changes during pregnancy in multiple sclerosis. This clone was seen only once. Data came from immunoSEQ multiplex PCR; TCRdb stores just in-frame clones and leaves some out. The data show around 69,000 clones, with 90% to 95% seen just once and under 6% held by the top ten. The CDR3 has 17 amino acids. Trimming pared 10 bases from V and 1 base from J, leaving 22 bases between. CDR1 and CDR2 (germline): LNHDA, SQIVND (reference sequence). The sequence derives from a female donor with multiple sclerosis, enrolled in a pregnancy study. The chain uses TRBV19 and TRBJ2-2, with TRBD2 as a possible D gene (6 bases). The material was CD8+ T cells from peripheral blood mononuclear cells, obtained before pregnancy. The CDR3 region has the DNA TGTGCCACTCTATCGGGGGTGTCGTTGCTGAACACCGGGGAGCTGTTTTTT. This codes for CATLSGVSLLNTGELFF.